Sequencing of this T cell receptor beta chain was carried out in a study of human T cells and chemical hapten exposure. Time point specified: patch test 2, 6 weeks after DPC sensitization. Treatment meaning: therapeutic diphenylcyclopropenone sensitization with weekly scalp DPC. CDR1 and CDR2 from the germline V gene are SGHRS and YFSETQ. J was trimmed by 4 bases and V by 2 bases; bases with no gene match: 12. The CDR3 is 17 amino acids. One entry per CDR3 protein results from TCRdb running MiXCR on the RACE reads. Of about 400,000 distinct CDR3 sequences in the sample, roughly 6.3% were seen once. This clonotype was observed many times.

This clonotype originated in a woman aged 18-29 years with alopecia areata. Some clones in this sample may be carry-over from other donors' samples. The specimen comprised whole blood, sampled in connection with sensitization to the hapten diphenylcyclopropenone (DPC). The chain has TRBV5-1 and TRBJ2-3; TRBD2 matches at 8 bases. The CDR3 nucleotides read TGCGCCAGCAGCTTACTCCTGGCGGGGGGCGGAGCAGATACGCAGTATTTT. It encodes CASSLLLAGGGADTQYF.